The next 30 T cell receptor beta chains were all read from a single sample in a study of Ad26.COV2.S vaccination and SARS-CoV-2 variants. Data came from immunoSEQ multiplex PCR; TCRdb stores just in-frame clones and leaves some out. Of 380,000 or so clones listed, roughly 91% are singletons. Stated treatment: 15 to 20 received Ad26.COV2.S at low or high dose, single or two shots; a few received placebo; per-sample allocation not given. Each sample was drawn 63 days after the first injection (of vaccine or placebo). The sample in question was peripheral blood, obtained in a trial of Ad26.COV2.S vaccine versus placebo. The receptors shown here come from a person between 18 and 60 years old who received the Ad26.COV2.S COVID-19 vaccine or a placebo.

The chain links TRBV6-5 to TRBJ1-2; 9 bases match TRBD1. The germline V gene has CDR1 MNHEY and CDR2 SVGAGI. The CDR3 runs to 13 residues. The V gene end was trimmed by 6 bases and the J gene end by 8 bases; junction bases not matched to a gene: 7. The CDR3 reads CASSHRDRDGYTF. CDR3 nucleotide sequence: TGTGCCAGCAGCCATCGGGACAGGGACGGCTACACCTTC.

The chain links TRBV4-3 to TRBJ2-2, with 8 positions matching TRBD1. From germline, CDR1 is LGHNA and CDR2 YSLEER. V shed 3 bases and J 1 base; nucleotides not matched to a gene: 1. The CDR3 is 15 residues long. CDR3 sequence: CASSQGQVNTGELFF. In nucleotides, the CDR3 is TGCGCCAGCAGCCAGGGACAGGTGAACACCGGGGAGCTGTTTTTT.

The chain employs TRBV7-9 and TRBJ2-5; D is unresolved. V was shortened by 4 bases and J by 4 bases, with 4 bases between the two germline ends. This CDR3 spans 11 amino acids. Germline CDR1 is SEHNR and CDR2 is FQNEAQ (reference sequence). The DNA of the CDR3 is TGTGCCAGCAGCTCCCGAGAGACCCAGTACTTC. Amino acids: CASSSRETQYF.

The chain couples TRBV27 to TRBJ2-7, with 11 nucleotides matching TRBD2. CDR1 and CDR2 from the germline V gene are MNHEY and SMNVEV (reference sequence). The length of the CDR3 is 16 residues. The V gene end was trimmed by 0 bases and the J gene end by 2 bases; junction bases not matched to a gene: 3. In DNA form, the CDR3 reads TGTGCCAGCAGTTTATCACTAGCGGGGGTCGCCTACGAGCAGTACTTC. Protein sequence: CASSLSLAGVAYEQYF.

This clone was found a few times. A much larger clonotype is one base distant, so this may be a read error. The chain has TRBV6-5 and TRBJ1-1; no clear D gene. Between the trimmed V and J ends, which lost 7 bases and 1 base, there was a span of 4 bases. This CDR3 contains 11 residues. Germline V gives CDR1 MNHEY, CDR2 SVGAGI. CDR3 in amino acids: CASIQNTEAFF. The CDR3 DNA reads TGTGCCAGCATTCAGAACACTGAAGCTTTCTTT.

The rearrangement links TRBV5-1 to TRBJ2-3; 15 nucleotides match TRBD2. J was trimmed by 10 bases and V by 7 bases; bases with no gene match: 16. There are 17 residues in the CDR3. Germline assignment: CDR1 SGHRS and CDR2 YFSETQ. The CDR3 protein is CASAPTRTSGRASAQYF. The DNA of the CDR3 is TGCGCCAGCGCCCCAACTCGGACTAGCGGGAGGGCCTCCGCGCAGTATTTT.

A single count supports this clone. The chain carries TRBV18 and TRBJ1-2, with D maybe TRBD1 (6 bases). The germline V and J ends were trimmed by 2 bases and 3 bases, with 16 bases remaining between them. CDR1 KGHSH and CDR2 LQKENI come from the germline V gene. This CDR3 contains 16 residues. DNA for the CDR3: TGTGCCAGCTCACCAACGATCTCAGGGGTAGACTATGGCTACACCTTC. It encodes CASSPTISGVDYGYTF.

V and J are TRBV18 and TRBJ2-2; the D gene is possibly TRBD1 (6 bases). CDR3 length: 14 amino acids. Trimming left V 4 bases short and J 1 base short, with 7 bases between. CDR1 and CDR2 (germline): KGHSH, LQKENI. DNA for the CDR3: TGTGCCAGCTCACGGACAGAGAACACCGGGGAGCTGTTTTTT. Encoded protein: CASSRTENTGELFF. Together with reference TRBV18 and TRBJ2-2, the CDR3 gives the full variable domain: NAGVMQNPRHLVRRRGQEARLRCSPMKGHSHVYWYRQLPEEGLKFMVYLQKENIIDESGMPKERFSAEFPKEGPSILRIQQVVRGDSAAYFCASSRTENTGELFFGEGSRLTVL.

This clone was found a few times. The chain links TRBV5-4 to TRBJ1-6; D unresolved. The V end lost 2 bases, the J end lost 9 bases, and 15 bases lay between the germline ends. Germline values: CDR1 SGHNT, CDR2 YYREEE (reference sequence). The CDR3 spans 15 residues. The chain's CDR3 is CASSLGAGLSSPLHF. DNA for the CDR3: TGTGCCAGCAGCTTAGGCGCGGGTTTGAGTTCACCCCTCCACTTT.

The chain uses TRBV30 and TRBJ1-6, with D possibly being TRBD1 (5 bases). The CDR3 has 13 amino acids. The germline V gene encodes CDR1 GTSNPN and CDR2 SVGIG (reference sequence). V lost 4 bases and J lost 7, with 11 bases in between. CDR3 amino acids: CAWKGTVNSPLHF. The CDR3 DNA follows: TGTGCCTGGAAAGGGACGGTCAATTCACCCCTCCACTTT.

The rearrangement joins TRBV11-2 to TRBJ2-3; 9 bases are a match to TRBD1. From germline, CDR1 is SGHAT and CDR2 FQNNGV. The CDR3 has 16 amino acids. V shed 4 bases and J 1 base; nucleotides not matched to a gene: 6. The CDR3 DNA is TGTGCCAGCAGCTCGGGACAGGGATGGGGCACAGATACGCAGTATTTT. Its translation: CASSSGQGWGTDTQYF. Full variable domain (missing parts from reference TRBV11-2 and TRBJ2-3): EAGVAQSPRYKIIEKRQSVAFWCNPISGHATLYWYQQILGQGPKLLIQFQNNGVVDDSQLPKDRFSAERLKGVDSTLKIQPAKLEDSAVYLCASSSGQGWGTDTQYFGPGTRLTVL.

The CDR3 DNA sequence: TGTGCCAGCAGCCAAGAAAAAGGAGGACGAGCTTTCTTT. It translates to CASSQEKGGRAFF. This rearrangement joins TRBV4-2 to TRBJ1-1, with D uncertain. The CDR3 has 13 amino acids. V was cut by 0 bases and J by 10 bases, with 12 bases left in between. CDR1 and CDR2 (germline): LGHNA, YNFKEQ.

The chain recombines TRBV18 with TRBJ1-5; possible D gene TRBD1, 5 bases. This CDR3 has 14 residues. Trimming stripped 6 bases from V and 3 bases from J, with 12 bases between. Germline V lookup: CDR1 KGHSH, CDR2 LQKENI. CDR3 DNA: TGTGCCAGCTCGCTGACAGACGTCAATCAGCCCCAGCATTTT. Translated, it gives CASSLTDVNQPQHF.

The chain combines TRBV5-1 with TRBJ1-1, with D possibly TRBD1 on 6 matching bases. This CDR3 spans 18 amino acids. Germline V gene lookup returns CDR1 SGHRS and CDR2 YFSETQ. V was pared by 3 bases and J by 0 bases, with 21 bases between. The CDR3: CASSSPRDTPEMNTEAFF. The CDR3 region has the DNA TGCGCCAGCAGCTCACCCCGGGACACCCCAGAAATGAACACTGAAGCTTTCTTT. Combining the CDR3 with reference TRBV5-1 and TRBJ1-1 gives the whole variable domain KAGVTQTPRYLIKTRGQQVTLSCSPISGHRSVSWYQQTPGQGLQFLFEYFSETQRNKGNFPGRFSGRQFSNSRSEMNVSTLELGDSALYLCASSSPRDTPEMNTEAFFGQGTRLTVV.

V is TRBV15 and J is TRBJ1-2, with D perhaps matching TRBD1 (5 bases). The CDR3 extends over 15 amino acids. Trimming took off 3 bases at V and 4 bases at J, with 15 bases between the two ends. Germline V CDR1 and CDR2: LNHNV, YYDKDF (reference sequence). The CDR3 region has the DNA TGTGCCACCAGCAGTAGGAGCGAGGGGTCCTATGGCTACACCTTC. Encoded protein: CATSSRSEGSYGYTF.

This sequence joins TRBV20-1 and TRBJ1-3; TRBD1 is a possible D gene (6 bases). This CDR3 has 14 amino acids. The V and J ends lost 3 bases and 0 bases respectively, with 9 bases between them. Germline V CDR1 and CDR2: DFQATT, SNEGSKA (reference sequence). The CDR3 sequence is CSASDRSSGNTIYF. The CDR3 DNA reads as TGCAGTGCTAGTGACAGGTCCTCTGGAAACACCATATATTTT.

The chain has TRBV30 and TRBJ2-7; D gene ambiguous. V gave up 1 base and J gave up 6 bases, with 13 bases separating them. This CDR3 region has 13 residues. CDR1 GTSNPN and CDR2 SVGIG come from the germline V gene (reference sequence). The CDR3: CAWSGSNQGEQYF. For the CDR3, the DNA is TGTGCCTGGAGTGGGTCTAACCAAGGCGAGCAGTACTTC.

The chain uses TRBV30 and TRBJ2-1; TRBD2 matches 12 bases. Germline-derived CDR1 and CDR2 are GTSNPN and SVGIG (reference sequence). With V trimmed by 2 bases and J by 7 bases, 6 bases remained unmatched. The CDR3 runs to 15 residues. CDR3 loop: CAWSPFGLAGNEQFF. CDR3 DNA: TGTGCCTGGAGTCCCTTCGGACTAGCGGGAAATGAGCAGTTCTTC.

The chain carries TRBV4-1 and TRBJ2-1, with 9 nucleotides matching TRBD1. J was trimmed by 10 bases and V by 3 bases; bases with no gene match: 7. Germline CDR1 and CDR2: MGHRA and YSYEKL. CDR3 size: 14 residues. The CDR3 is CASSQVPGTGEQFF. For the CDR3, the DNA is TGCGCCAGCAGCCAGGTCCCCGGGACAGGGGAGCAGTTCTTC.

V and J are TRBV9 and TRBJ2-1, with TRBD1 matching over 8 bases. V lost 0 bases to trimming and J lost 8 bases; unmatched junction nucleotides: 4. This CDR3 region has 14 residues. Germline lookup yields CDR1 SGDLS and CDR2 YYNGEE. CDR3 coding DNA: TGTGCCAGCAGCGTAGGGGACAGGTTCCATGAGCAGTTCTTC. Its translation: CASSVGDRFHEQFF. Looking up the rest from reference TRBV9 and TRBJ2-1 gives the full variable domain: DSGVTQTPKHLITATGQRVTLRCSPRSGDLSVYWYQQSLDQGLQFLIQYYNGEERAKGNILERFSAQQFPDLHSELNLSSLELGDSALYFCASSVGDRFHEQFFGPGTRLTVL.

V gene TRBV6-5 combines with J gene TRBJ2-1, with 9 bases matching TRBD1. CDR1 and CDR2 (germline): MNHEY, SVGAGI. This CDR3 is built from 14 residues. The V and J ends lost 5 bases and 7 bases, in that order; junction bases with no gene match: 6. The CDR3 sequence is CASSLGQGRNEQFF. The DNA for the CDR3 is TGTGCCAGCAGTCTCGGACAGGGGAGGAATGAGCAGTTCTTC.

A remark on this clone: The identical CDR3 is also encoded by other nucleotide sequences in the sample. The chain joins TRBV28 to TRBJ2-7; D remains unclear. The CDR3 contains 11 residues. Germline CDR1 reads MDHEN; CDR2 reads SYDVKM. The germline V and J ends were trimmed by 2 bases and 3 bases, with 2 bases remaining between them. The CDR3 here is CASSLNYEQYF. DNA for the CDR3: TGTGCCAGCAGTTTAAACTACGAGCAGTACTTC. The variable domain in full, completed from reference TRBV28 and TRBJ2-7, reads DVKVTQSSRYLVKRTGEKVFLECVQDMDHENMFWYRQDPGLGLRLIYFSYDVKMKEKGDIPEGYSVSREKKERFSLILESASTNQTSMYLCASSLNYEQYFGPGTRLTVT.

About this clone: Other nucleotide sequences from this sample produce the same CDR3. CDR3 residues: CAISEGGGSYEQYF. The DNA for the CDR3 is TGTGCCATCAGTGAGGGAGGGGGGTCCTACGAGCAGTACTTC. The chain is built from TRBV10-3 and TRBJ2-7, with D possibly being TRBD1 or TRBD2 (6 bases each). V lost 2 bases and J lost 1, with 9 bases in between. Germline values: CDR1 ENHRY, CDR2 SYGVKD. This CDR3 region has 14 residues.

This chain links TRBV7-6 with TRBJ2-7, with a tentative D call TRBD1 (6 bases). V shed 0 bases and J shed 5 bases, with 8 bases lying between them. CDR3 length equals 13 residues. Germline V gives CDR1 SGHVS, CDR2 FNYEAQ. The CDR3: CASSLATGNEQYF. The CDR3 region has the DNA TGTGCCAGCAGCTTAGCGACAGGAAACGAGCAGTACTTC.

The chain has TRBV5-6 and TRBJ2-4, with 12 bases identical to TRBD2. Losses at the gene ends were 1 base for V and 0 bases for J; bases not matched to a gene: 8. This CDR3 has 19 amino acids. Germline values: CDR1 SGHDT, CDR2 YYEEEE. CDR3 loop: CASSLRLAGDPIAKNIQYF. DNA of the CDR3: TGTGCCAGCAGCTTGCGACTAGCGGGAGATCCCATAGCCAAAAACATTCAGTACTTC.

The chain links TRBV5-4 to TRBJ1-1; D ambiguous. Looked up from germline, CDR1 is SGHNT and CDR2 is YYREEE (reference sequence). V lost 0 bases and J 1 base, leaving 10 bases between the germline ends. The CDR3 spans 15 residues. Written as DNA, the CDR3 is TGTGCCAGCAGCTTGGCCGCAGGAGGGAACACTGAAGCTTTCTTT. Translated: CASSLAAGGNTEAFF.

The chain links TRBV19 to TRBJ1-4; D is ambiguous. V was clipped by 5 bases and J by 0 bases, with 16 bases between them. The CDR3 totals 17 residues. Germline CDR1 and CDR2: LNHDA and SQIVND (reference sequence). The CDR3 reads CASSLRRADPTNEKLFF. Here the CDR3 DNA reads TGTGCCAGTAGTCTGCGGAGGGCAGATCCAACTAATGAAAAACTGTTTTTT.

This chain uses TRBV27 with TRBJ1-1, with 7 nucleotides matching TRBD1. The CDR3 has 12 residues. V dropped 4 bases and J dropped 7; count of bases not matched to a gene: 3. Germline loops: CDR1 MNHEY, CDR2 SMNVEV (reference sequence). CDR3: CASSSWDSEAFF. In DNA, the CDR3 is TGTGCCAGCAGTTCCTGGGACAGTGAAGCTTTCTTT.

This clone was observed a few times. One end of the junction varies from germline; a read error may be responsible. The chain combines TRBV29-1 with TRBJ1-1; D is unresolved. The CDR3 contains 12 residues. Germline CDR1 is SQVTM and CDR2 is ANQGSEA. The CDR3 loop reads CSVQETWNEAFF. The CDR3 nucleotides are TGCAGCGTTCAAGAGACATGGAATGAAGCTTTCTTT.

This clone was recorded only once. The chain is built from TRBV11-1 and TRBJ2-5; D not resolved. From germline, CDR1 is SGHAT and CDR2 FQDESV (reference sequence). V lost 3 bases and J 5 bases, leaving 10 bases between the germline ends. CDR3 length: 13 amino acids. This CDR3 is CASSLGYRETQYF. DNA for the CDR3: TGTGCCAGCAGCTTGGGCTATCGGGAGACCCAGTACTTC.